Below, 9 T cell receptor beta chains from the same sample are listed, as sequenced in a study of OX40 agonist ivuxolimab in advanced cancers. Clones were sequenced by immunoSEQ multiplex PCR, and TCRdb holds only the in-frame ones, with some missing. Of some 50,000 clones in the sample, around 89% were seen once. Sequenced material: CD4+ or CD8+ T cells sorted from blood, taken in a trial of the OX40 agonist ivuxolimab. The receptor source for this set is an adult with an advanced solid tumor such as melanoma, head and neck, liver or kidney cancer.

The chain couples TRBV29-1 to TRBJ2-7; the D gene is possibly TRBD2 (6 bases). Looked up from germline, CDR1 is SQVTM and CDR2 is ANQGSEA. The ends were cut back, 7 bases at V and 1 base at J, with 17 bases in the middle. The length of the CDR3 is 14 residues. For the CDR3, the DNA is TGCAGCGCCTCCAGGAGGGGCAGGTCCTACGAGCAGTACTTC. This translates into CSASRRGRSYEQYF.

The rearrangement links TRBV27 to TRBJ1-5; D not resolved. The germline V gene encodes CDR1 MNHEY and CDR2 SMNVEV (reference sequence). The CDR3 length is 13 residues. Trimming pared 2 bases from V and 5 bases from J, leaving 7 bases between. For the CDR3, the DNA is TGTGCCAGCAGTTTAAACGGGGATCAGCCCCAGCATTTT. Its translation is CASSLNGDQPQHF.

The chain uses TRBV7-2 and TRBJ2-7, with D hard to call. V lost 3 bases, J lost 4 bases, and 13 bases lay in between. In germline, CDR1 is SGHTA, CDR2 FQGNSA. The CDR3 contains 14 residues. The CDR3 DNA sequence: TGTGCCAGCAGCTTGGGTCAGGCGAATTACGAGCAGTACTTC. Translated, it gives CASSLGQANYEQYF.

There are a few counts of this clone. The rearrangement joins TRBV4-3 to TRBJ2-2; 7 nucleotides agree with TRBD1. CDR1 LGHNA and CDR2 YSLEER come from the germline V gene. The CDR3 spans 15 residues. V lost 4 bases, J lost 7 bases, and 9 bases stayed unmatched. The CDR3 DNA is TGCGCCAGCAGCCGAGACAGGGTTGGTGGCGGGGAGCTGTTTTTT. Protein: CASSRDRVGGGELFF.

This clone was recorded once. CDR3: CASSQAFRRTEMSYEQYF. CDR3 DNA: TGCGCCAGCAGCCAAGCCTTCCGAAGGACAGAAATGTCCTACGAGCAGTACTTC. The V and J genes are TRBV4-1 and TRBJ2-7; possibly TRBD1 for D (6 bases). The CDR3 spans 18 residues. V shed 1 base and J shed 1 base, with 20 bases lying between them. The germline V gene encodes CDR1 MGHRA and CDR2 YSYEKL.

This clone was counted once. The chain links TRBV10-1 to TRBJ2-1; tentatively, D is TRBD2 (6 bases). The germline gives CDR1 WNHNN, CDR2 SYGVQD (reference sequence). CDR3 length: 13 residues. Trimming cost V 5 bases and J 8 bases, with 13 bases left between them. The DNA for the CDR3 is TGCGCCAGCAGTTTCCCTTGGAGGGATGAGCAGTTCTTC. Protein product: CASSFPWRDEQFF.

The DNA of the CDR3 is TGTGCCAGCAGCGCGACAGGGCTCGGGGGAAACACCATATATTTT. Translated: CASSATGLGGNTIYF. V is TRBV7-3 and J is TRBJ1-3, with 7 bases aligning to TRBD1. Germline assignment: CDR1 SGHTA and CDR2 FQGTGA. V lost 5 bases and J lost 4; bases outside the gene matches: 8. The CDR3 loop spans 15 amino acids.

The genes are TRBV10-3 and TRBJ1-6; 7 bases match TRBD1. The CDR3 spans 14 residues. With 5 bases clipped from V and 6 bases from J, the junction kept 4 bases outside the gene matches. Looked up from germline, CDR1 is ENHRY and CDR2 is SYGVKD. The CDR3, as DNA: TGTGCCATCAGTTACAGGGGAGGTAATTCACCCCTCCACTTT. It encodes CAISYRGGNSPLHF.

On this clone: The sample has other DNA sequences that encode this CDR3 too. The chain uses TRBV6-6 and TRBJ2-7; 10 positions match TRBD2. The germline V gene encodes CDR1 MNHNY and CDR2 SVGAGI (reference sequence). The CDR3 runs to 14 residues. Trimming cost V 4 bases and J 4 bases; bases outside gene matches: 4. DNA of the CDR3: TGTGCCAGCAGTTTAGCGGGAGGCTCTTACGAGCAGTACTTC. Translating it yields CASSLAGGSYEQYF.